This T cell receptor beta chain was captured by sequencing in a study of cytomegalovirus exposure and HLA in healthy donors. It was with 60 Vbeta and 13 Jbeta primers that the PCR ran. TCRdb keeps only in-frame clones here, not all; method: immunoSEQ multiplex PCR. The table has 170,000 or so clones, around 74% seen once. The CDR3 is 15 residues long. The germline V gene has CDR1 SGHRS and CDR2 YFSETQ. Losses at the gene ends were 3 bases for V and 2 bases for J; bases not matched to a gene: 4. A remark on this clone: Its antigen is not identified.

Study-level results: Analyzed later, association rates of TCRs varied across HLA loci, with DRB1 most and HLA-C fewest.

Input material: PBMCs. The rearrangement joins TRBV5-1 to TRBJ1-1; 10 bases are a match to TRBD1. This receptor was obtained from a woman in her twenties or thirties in good health and CMV-seronegative. Here the CDR3 reads CASSSWTGGNTEAFF. The CDR3 DNA follows: TGCGCCAGCAGCTCCTGGACAGGGGGAAACACTGAAGCTTTCTTT.